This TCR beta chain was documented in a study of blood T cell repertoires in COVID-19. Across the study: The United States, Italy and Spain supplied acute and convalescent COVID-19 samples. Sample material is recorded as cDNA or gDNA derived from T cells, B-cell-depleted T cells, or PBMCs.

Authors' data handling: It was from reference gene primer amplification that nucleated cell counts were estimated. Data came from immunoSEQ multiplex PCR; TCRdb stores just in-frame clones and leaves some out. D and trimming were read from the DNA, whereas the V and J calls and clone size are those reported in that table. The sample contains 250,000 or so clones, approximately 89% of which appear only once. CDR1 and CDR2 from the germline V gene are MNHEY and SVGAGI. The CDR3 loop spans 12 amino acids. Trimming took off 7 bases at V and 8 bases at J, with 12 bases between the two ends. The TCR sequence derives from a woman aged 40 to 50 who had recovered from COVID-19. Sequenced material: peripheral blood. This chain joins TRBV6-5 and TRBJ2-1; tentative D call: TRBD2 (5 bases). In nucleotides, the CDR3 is TGTGCCAGCACAAAAGCGAGGGATGAGCAGTTCTTC. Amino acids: CASTKARDEQFF.